This TCR beta chain was captured by sequencing in a study of blood T cells in healthy people across ages. Broader study findings: Observed TCR beta diversity per million T cells went down as age went up. This fall followed a roughly linear course with age.

Samples each yielded at least 6 micrograms of total RNA. A second about 7 to 11 cycle PCR used barcoded and J-beta primers. TCRdb used MiXCR to reprocess the 5' RACE reads, holding one entry per CDR3 protein. In the table there are hundreds of thousands of distinct CDR3 sequences, around 62% of which are singletons. The CDR3 is made up of 15 amino acids. As concerns this clonotype: What it recognizes is unknown.

The sequence came from a man in his thirties or forties in good health. The chain combines TRBV21-1 with TRBJ2-3; the table calls TRBD2, which could not be checked here. TRBV21-1 is recorded as a pseudogene. The sequencing input was blood. CDR3 bases: TGTGCCAGCAGCCTGGACACGGGACTTCCAGATACGCAGTATTTT. Translated: CASSLDTGLPDTQYF.